This record concerns one T cell receptor (beta chain) sequence. Its antigen has not been determined. Qualities for individual bases were not recorded, and no much larger clone is one base off. The protocol used for the library was PCR. Sequencer: Illumina HiSeq 2500. To normalize quantification of the TCRbeta repertoire, the TCR libraries were built with molecular barcoding that relied on unique molecular identifiers. Starting from the raw public reads, TCRdb applied fastp trimming at Q25, assembled clones with MiXCR and retained in-frame beta chains. CDR3 protein sequences are deduplicated, and each keeps its most common genes and DNA. The sample yields fewer than 400,000 distinct CDR3 sequences; roughly 20% were counted once. The top ten constitute around 4% of the sample. The data were obtained in a study of T-cell reconstitution after alpha-beta-depleted transplantation in children (dated by TCRdb to the mid-2010s). Looking at the study overall: The study quantitatively tracked T-cell immune reconstitution after TCRalphabeta/CD19-depleted allogeneic hematopoietic cell transplantation in children using TCR repertoire profiling.

Trimmed from V: 5 bases; trimmed from J: 3 bases; junction bases lacking a gene match: 6. The germline V gene specifies SGHTA as CDR1 and FQGNSA as CDR2. From the cysteine up to the phenylalanine, the CDR3 has a length of 14 residues. The only DNA kept is the CDR3, 42 bases in frame from the first base. The sequence joins TRBV7-2 to TRBJ2-5; TRBD1 aligns with 7 central bases. The sequence derives from a human donor who donated a stem cell graft to a child with acute myeloid leukemia. The sequencing here drew on PBMCs from the stem cell graft donor, taken from the stem cell graft. The CDR3: CASSLDRLKETQYF. The DNA reads TGTGCCAGCAGCCTGGACAGGTTAAAAGAGACCCAGTACTTC.